This TCR beta chain was sequenced for a study of human T cells and chemical hapten exposure. There are many counts of this clonotype. This CDR3 region has 17 residues. Trimming took 3 bases from V and 8 from J; bases not matched to a gene: 9. The germline V gene has CDR1 MGHRA and CDR2 YSYEKL. Time point described: healthy volunteer bleed at 2 weeks. RNA extraction used unfractionated whole blood as the source of total RNA. TCRdb analysed the RACE reads with MiXCR anew, one entry per CDR3 protein. The data hold about 130,000 distinct CDR3 sequences, with about 9.4% observed a single time. V gene TRBV4-1 combines with J gene TRBJ2-1; 14 nucleotides agree with TRBD2. The receptor was isolated from a male donor in good health. Some clones in this sample may be carry-over from other donors' samples. The specimen was whole blood. This CDR3 reads CASSQFGTSGSLDEQFF. CDR3 in DNA: TGCGCCAGCAGCCAGTTTGGGACTAGCGGGAGTCTAGATGAGCAGTTCTTC.